The source of this TCR beta chain is a study of CD8 T cells in Susac syndrome. CDR3 length: 14 residues. Trimming shortened V by 2 bases and J by 1 base, and 8 bases separated the two germline ends. The authors carried out high-throughput sequencing of TCR beta. They applied it to CD8+ and CD4+ T cells obtained from blood. Healthy donors constituted the control group, matched for age and sex. Whole-study results and caveats: The relatively small number of individuals in the TCR sequencing and HLA analysis was acknowledged by the study.

RNA totalling about 0.45 to 1 ug underwent reverse transcription with random hexamers. Amplification of TCR beta CDR3 was carried out by immunoSEQ multiplex PCR, which covered 54 Vbeta and 13 Jbeta segments. TCRdb itself ran the immunoSEQ multiplex PCR reads through MiXCR, one entry per CDR3 protein. The table records about 130,000 distinct CDR3 sequences, nearly 95% of them present only once. Notes on this clonotype: The target antigen is unknown.

The chain uses TRBV12-3 or TRBV12-4 and TRBJ1-1; no reliable D call. The sequence came from a human donor in good health. Sequenced: CD4+ T cells from PBMCs. The CDR3 DNA is TGTGCCAGCAGTTTACACAGCCAGAACACTGAAGCTTTCTTT. Its protein product is CASSLHSQNTEAFF.